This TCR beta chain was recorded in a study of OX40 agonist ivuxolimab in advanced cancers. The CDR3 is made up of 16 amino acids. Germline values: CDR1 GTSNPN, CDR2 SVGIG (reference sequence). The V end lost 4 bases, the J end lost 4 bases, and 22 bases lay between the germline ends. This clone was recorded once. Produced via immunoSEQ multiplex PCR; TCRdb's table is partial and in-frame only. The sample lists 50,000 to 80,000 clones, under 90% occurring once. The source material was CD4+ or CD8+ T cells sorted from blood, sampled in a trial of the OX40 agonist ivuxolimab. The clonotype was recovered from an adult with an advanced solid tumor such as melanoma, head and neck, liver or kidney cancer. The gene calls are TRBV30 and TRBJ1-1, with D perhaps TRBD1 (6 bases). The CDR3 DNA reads TGTGCCTGGACCCTCCCTAGGGGGGGCACGCCCACTGAAGCTTTCTTT. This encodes CAWTLPRGGTPTEAFF.